This T cell receptor beta chain is from a study of esophageal squamous cell carcinoma under preoperative chemotherapy. Overall study context: Both tumor-infiltrating lymphocytes and peripheral blood T cells had their TCR repertoires profiled. The study, taken as a whole, reports: Tumor-infiltrating lymphocytes showed no significant post-chemotherapy TCR diversity increase, unlike peripheral T cells. After treatment, tumor-infiltrating lymphocytes apparently came partly from blood T cells.

Time point reported: after preoperative PTX-NDP chemotherapy. Preoperative chemotherapy with paclitaxel-nedaplatin was given to patients before surgery. This clonotype was seen many times. The antigen is undetermined. Compared with germline, one end of the junction differs, possibly owing to a read error. TCRdb reprocessed the PCR reads with MiXCR, giving one entry per CDR3 protein. The top ten clones hold approximately 25% of a sample with about 32,000 distinct CDR3 sequences, approximately 51% of them seen once. The germline V gene has CDR1 SSHAT and CDR2 FNYEAQ (reference sequence). This CDR3 region has 15 residues.

The rearrangement uses TRBV7-7 and TRBJ2-3, with 9 positions matching TRBD1. Specimen collection occurred from a patient given preoperative chemotherapy. The TCR originated in a human donor with esophageal squamous cell carcinoma. The donor label of this sample is uncertain. Here the CDR3 reads CASSFRTGEVDMQYF. The CDR3, as DNA: TGTGCTAGCAGCTTCAGGACAGGGGAGGTAGATATGCAGTATTTT.